The clone carrying this T cell receptor beta chain has just a few counts. The antigen is not known. Germline is not matched at one junction end, which may reflect a read error. This table comes from immunoSEQ multiplex PCR, and its TCRdb copy is limited to in-frame clones, with some not included. Of roughly 98,000 clones in the sample, about 83% were seen once. This record comes from a study of cytomegalovirus exposure and HLA in healthy donors. Study-level findings and limits: TCR beta chains numbering under 200 were designated cytomegalovirus-associated. The study found most TCR sequences rare, yet found some public TCRs in many donors. In vitro confirmation showed a few CMV-associated chains to be CMV antigen specific.

Germline-derived CDR1 and CDR2 are SSHAT and FNYEAQ (reference sequence). The CDR3 extends over 16 amino acids. The rearrangement uses TRBV7-7 and TRBJ2-7; the match to TRBD1 covers 12 bases. Sample: PBMCs. The receptor was isolated from a woman in her 30s in good health and CMV-seronegative. The CDR3 DNA is TGTGCTAGCAGCTTGAACCCGGGACAGGGGGCCAACGAGCAGTACTTC. This encodes CASSLNPGQGANEQYF.